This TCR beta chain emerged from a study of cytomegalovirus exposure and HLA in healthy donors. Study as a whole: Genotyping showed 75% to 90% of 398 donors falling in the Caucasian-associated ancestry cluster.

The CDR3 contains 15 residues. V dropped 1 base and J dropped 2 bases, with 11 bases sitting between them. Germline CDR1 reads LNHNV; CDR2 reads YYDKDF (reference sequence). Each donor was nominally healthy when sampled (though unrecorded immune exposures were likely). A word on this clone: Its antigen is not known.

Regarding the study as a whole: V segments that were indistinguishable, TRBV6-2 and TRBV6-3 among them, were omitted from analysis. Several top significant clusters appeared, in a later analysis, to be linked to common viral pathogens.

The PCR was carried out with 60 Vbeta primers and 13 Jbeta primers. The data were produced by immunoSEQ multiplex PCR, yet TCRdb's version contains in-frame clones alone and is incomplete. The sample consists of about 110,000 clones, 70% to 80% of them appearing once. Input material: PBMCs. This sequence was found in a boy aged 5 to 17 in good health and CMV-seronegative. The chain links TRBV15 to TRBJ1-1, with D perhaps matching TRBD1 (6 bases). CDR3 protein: CATSRGGQINTEAFF. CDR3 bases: TGTGCCACCAGCAGAGGAGGACAGATTAACACTGAAGCTTTCTTT. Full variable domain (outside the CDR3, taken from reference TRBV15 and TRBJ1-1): DAMVIQNPRYQVTQFGKPVTLSCSQTLNHNVMYWYQQKSSQAPKLLFHYYDKDFNNEADTPDNFQSRRPNTSFCFLDIRSPGLGDTAMYLCATSRGGQINTEAFFGQGTRLTVV.